The T cell receptor beta chain described here comes from a study of identical twins. TCRdb recomputed calls from the 5' RACE reads with MiXCR, one row per CDR3 protein. Of some 500,000 distinct CDR3 sequences listed, about 20% are singletons. CDR3 size: 13 residues. Deletions cut 3 bases from V and 4 bases from J, with 12 bases between. Germline V gene sequence: CDR1 DFQATT, CDR2 SNEGSKA (reference sequence). The sample also formed part of further work on T cells expressing NK-cell markers.

V and J are TRBV20-1 and TRBJ1-2; no firm D call. The clonotype was recovered from a woman aged 18-29 years in good health. Specimen: CD4+ T cells sorted from blood. The CDR3 nucleotides read TGCAGTGCTAGCTGGGGAGACGGCTATGGCTACACCTTC. Residues: CSASWGDGYGYTF.